This TCR beta chain came from a study of T cell repertoires in cytomegalovirus infection. Turning to the study itself: CMV infection and matching HLA type were both indicated by public TCR beta signatures. Study-level results: In two of eight donors, the top clonotype was HLA-C-restricted CMV-specific. The cumulative frequency of public TCR beta families identified carriers of CMV plus the relevant HLA.

TCRdb used MiXCR to reprocess the reads, holding one entry per CDR3 protein. This table holds approximately 130,000 distinct CDR3 sequences, more than 7% found once. There are a few counts of this clonotype. Its antigen is currently unknown. The sequence was collected from a human donor in good health (CMV status not recorded). Some clones in this sample may be carry-over from other donors' samples. The sequencing sample was made of PBMCs.

In DNA, the CDR3 is TGTGCCAGTACTGGCCCAGGGGCGAAACTCTTCCAGCCCCAGCATTTT. Protein sequence: CASTGPGAKLFQPQHF. The J gene is TRBJ1-5, the V gene TRBV19, with a tentative D call TRBD1 (6 bases). Trimming removed 7 bases from V and 7 bases from J, with 23 bases in between. The length of the CDR3 is 16 residues. The germline gives CDR1 LNHDA, CDR2 SQIVND (reference sequence). Together with reference TRBV19 and TRBJ1-5, the CDR3 gives the full variable domain: DGGITQSPKYLFRKEGQNVTLSCEQNLNHDAMYWYRQDPGQGLRLIYYSQIVNDFQKGDIAEGYSVSREKKESFPLTVTSAQKNPTAFYLCASTGPGAKLFQPQHFGDGTRLSIL.